The TCR beta chain under discussion was sequenced for a study of T cells in Graves' hyperthyroidism and ophthalmopathy. Overall study findings and caveats: Model output signaled ophthalmopathy a median about 6.3 months ahead of onset. Blood shared most expanded thyroid clonotypes above 0.001. Classification by a 13 V-J model distinguished ophthalmopathy from stable hyperthyroidism.

Researchers barred patients who had uncontrolled infection, other autoimmune disease, pregnancy or lactation. The CDR3 totals 16 residues. The germline V gene has CDR1 KGHSH and CDR2 LQKENI. V lost 6 bases to trimming and J lost 0 bases, with 15 bases between them. TCR beta CDR3 regions were amplified from RNA. RT-PCR in the first round (using the HTBI primer set) targeted the TCR CDR3. TCRdb called the multiplex PCR reads again in MiXCR, with one record for every CDR3 protein. The sample includes around 690,000 distinct CDR3 sequences, about 20% of them seen just once. Points on this clonotype: The antigen remains unidentified.

Sequencing was done on a sample of blood. This chain connects TRBV18 to TRBJ1-3; D is undetermined. The sequence came from a man aged 25 to 40 with Graves' ophthalmopathy. In nucleotides, the CDR3 is TGTGCCAGCTCTCAAGGACTTGGTCTCTCTGGAAACACCATATATTTT. Protein product: CASSQGLGLSGNTIYF.